This section outlines one TCR beta chain sequence together with its context. The sample is drawn from a study of shared clonotypes between healthy human individuals. Subsets obtained from CD4+ cells comprised CD45RA+ naive and CD45RA-negative memory cells. Only in-frame clones appear in the TCRdb table, and some are missing; sequencing was by immunoSEQ multiplex PCR. In the table there are 950,000 to 1,100,000 clones, around 78% of which are singletons. The junction had 4 bases not matched to a gene; V was cut back by 1 base and J by 2 bases. The germline V gene encodes CDR1 SEHNR and CDR2 FQNEAQ (reference sequence). The CDR3 is 16 amino acids.

V is TRBV7-9 and J is TRBJ1-5, with 8 bases lining up with TRBD1. This clonotype was sampled from a man in his late teens or twenties in good health. Some clones in this sample may be carry-over from other donors' samples. Sequencing used memory CD4+ T cells from PBMCs. Subset noted: CD45RA-negative fraction. The CDR3 reads CASSLGADRGNQPQHF. The CDR3 coding sequence is TGTGCCAGCAGCTTAGGCGCGGACAGGGGCAATCAGCCCCAGCATTTT.